The T cell receptor beta chain described here comes from a study of T cell repertoires in cytomegalovirus infection. Study at large: Newly reported HLA-C-restricted and thoroughly characterized HLA-B-restricted CMV epitopes were employed. Indications of both CMV infection and matching HLA type were provided by public TCR beta signatures.

Trimming shortened V by 2 bases and J by 2 bases, and 14 bases separated the two germline ends. Germline V lookup: CDR1 MNHEY, CDR2 SVGAGI. This CDR3 region has 16 residues. Findings of the study overall: HLA-C-restricted, CMV-specific TCR beta clonotypes were dominant ex vivo.

This clonotype was seen a single time. What it binds is not known. TCRdb independently ran MiXCR on the reads; one entry per CDR3 protein. This sample has about 770,000 distinct CDR3 sequences, with 25% to 35% found just once. The chain is built from TRBV6-5 and TRBJ2-3; D tentatively reads TRBD1 or TRBD2 (5 bases each). The source is a human donor in good health (CMV status not recorded). Some clones in this sample may be carry-over from other donors' samples. The specimen was cultured CD8+ T cells from PBMCs, collected from culture after CMV antigen stimulation. The DNA for the CDR3 is TGTGCCAGCAGTTACGGGGCTATCGGGGTCACAGATACGCAGTATTTT. Its translation: CASSYGAIGVTDTQYF.